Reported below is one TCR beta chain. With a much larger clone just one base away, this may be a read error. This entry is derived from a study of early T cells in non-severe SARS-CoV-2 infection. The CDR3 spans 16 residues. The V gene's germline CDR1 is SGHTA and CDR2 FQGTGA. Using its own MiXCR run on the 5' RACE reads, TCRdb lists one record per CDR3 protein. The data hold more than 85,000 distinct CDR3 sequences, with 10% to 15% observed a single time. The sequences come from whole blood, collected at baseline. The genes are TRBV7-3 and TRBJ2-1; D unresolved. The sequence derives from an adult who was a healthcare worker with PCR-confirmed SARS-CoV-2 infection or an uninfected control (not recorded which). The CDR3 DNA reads TGTGCCAGCAGCCCTGGCTTAGACCCGTCCTACGATGAGCAGTTCTTC. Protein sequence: CASSPGLDPSYDEQFF.